This T cell receptor (beta chain) originates from a study of blood T cell repertoires in COVID-19. Study-wide background: Sources were T cells, B-cell-depleted T cells, or PBMCs; the material itself was cDNA or gDNA.

J lost 4 bases, V lost 7 bases, and 8 bases had no gene match. Germline CDR1 reads SNHLY; CDR2 reads FYNNEI. This CDR3 comprises 15 residues. Seattle's enrolled individuals joined amid active infection and were then monitored longitudinally. Original analysis: Cell counts per sample came from amplifying reference gene primers. TCRdb's copy holds only in-frame clones and misses some; the assay was immunoSEQ multiplex PCR. That table is the source of V, J and clone size, and D and trimming were worked out from the DNA. Here the sample spans 250,000 to 350,000 clones, 90% being singletons. The receptor's source is a woman aged 25 to 39 with COVID-19, enrolled during active disease. This chain joins TRBV2 and TRBJ2-1; 9 nucleotides align to TRBD2. Sequenced: peripheral blood. The CDR3 region is CASKKAGGPYNEQFF. As DNA, the CDR3 is TGTGCCAGCAAAAAGGCGGGAGGGCCGTACAATGAGCAGTTCTTC. The full variable domain, in which reference TRBV2 and TRBJ2-1 provide the parts outside the CDR3, is EPEVTQTPSHQVTQMGQEVILRCVPISNHLYFYWYRQILGQKVEFLVSFYNNEISEKSEIFDDQFSVERPDGSNFTLKIRSTKLEDSAMYFCASKKAGGPYNEQFFGPGTRLTVL.